This T cell receptor beta chain was sequenced for a study of regulatory T cells in long-lasting Graves disease. Time point of the sample: persistent/refractory GD, antithyroid drugs over 5 years with positive TRAb. Scientists built the TCR library using RNA that was extracted from PBMCs. Libraries of TCR beta came from iRepertoire HTBI primers plus Arm-PCR of CDR3 regions. TCRdb re-called the multiplex PCR reads with MiXCR, one entry per CDR3 protein. In the table there are 650,000 to 850,000 distinct CDR3 sequences, about 32% of which are singletons. CDR3 size: 14 residues. After removal of 5 bases from V and 5 bases from J, the junction contained 8 bases not matched to a gene. Germline CDR1 reads SGHTA; CDR2 reads FQGNSA.

The input for sequencing was peripheral blood mononuclear cells (PBMCs), taken when the disease was refractory, from a patient treated with antithyroid drugs. This chain links TRBV7-2 with TRBJ1-2; 7 bases are shared with TRBD1. The source of this sequence is a female donor with Graves disease. The CDR3 sequence: CASSGRSQGYGYTF. CDR3 DNA sequence: TGTGCCAGCAGCGGGCGCTCACAGGGGTATGGCTACACCTTC.